Reported below is one T cell receptor beta chain. Original methodology: By means of reference gene primer amplification, nucleated cell counts were estimated. TCRdb keeps only in-frame clones here, not all; method: immunoSEQ multiplex PCR. That table supplies the V and J calls and clone size; D and trimming were determined from the DNA. The table has over 130,000 clones, more than 65% seen once. This sample is drawn from a study of blood T cell repertoires in COVID-19. In the study overall: Samples came from the United States, Italy and Spain, spanning acute and convalescent COVID-19. From T cells, B-cell-depleted T cells, or PBMCs came the material, which was cDNA or gDNA.

The trim removed 2 bases at V and 6 bases at J, leaving 7 bases unmatched. The CDR3 covers 15 residues. Germline V gives CDR1 MDHEN, CDR2 SYDVKM. This chain links TRBV28 with TRBJ2-7, with TRBD2 matching 10 bases. Sequenced: peripheral blood. The receptor's source is a woman aged 55-70 years with acute or convalescent COVID-19. The CDR3 sequence: CASSLGLAGDIEQYF. DNA for the CDR3: TGTGCCAGCAGTTTAGGCCTAGCGGGAGATATCGAGCAGTACTTC.